Following are 30 T cell receptor beta chains from one sample sequenced in a study of shared clonotypes between healthy human individuals. Naive CD8 cells comprised CD45RO-negative, CCR7-positively selected cells, excluding terminally differentiated effector memory CD45RA+ cells. Clones were sequenced by immunoSEQ multiplex PCR, and TCRdb holds only the in-frame ones, with some missing. Of around 1.9 million clones listed, about 93% are singletons. The sample comprised naive CD8+ T cells from PBMCs. The receptors stem from a man aged 18 to 30 in good health. Some clones in this sample may be carry-over from other donors' samples.

The chain carries TRBV7-9 and TRBJ2-7; D possibly corresponds to TRBD1 (6 bases). The CDR3 is made up of 15 amino acids. V shed 5 bases and J shed 1 base, with 15 bases lying between them. Per the germline V gene, CDR1 is SEHNR and CDR2 is FQNEAQ (reference sequence). The CDR3 sequence is CASSTLIQGSYEQYF. CDR3 coding DNA: TGTGCCAGCAGCACCCTGATACAGGGATCCTACGAGCAGTACTTC. Using reference TRBV7-9 and TRBJ2-7 for the parts outside the CDR3, the full variable domain is DTGVSQNPRHKITKRGQNVTFRCDPISEHNRLYWYRQTLGQGPEFLTYFQNEAQLEKSRLLSDRFSAERPKGSFSTLEIQRTEQGDSAMYLCASSTLIQGSYEQYFGPGTRLTVT.

The V gene is TRBV7-6, the J gene TRBJ2-2; D unresolved. CDR3 length: 14 residues. The germline V gene has CDR1 SGHVS and CDR2 FNYEAQ. V gave up 8 bases and J gave up 6 bases, with 16 bases separating them. DNA of the CDR3: TGTGCCAGCTATGCACACCCCCAAGCCGGGGAGCTGTTTTTT. As protein: CASYAHPQAGELFF.

J is TRBJ1-1 and V is TRBV7-8, with 8 bases identical to TRBD1. V lost 4 bases to trimming and J lost 1 base; unmatched junction nucleotides: 23. Germline V gene lookup returns CDR1 SGHVS and CDR2 FQNEAQ. The CDR3 spans 21 residues. As DNA, the CDR3 is TGTGCCAGCAGCTCCAGAATCCGGGACAGGAGAAGGGCTCGCGGGAACACTGAAGCTTTCTTT. Its translation: CASSSRIRDRRRARGNTEAFF.

V gene TRBV27 combines with J gene TRBJ2-1; 12 positions match TRBD2. The CDR3 extends over 15 amino acids. V lost 5 bases and J lost 9; bases outside the gene matches: 8. Looked up from germline, CDR1 is MNHEY and CDR2 is SMNVEV (reference sequence). The CDR3, as DNA: TGTGCCAGCAGTACCGGGACTAGCGGGTCGGGTGAGCAGTTCTTC. It is translated as CASSTGTSGSGEQFF.

This chain connects TRBV5-4 to TRBJ2-7; tentatively, D is TRBD1 or TRBD2 (5 bases each). Germline lookup yields CDR1 SGHNT and CDR2 YYREEE (reference sequence). The CDR3 contains 14 residues. The V end lost 2 bases, the J end lost 7 bases, and 16 bases lay between the germline ends. The CDR3 bases are TGTGCCAGCAGCTTCCGGGACCGGCTTGGAGAGCAGTACTTC. Translated, it gives CASSFRDRLGEQYF.

This sequence joins TRBV4-1 and TRBJ2-1; 7 bases are a match to TRBD1. Germline CDR1 reads MGHRA; CDR2 reads YSYEKL. CDR3 size: 15 residues. V lost 4 bases, J lost 7 bases, and 10 bases stayed unmatched. The CDR3 DNA reads TGCGCCAGCAGCCCTTACCCTGGGACAGCAAATGAGCAGTTCTTC. Residues: CASSPYPGTANEQFF.

This rearrangement joins TRBV10-3 to TRBJ2-1; a weak D match, TRBD2 (5 bases). The CDR3 is 16 amino acids. V lost 3 bases and J lost 3, with 15 bases in between. Germline loops: CDR1 ENHRY, CDR2 SYGVKD. The DNA for the CDR3 is TGTGCCATCAGTGACCCAGGTGGGAGAGGCTACAATGAGCAGTTCTTC. Amino acid sequence: CAISDPGGRGYNEQFF.

The count of this clone is one. The V call is TRBV7-8, the J call TRBJ1-2, with D uncertain. V dropped 1 base and J dropped 1 base, with 7 bases sitting between them. Germline V gives CDR1 SGHVS, CDR2 FQNEAQ. The CDR3 has 14 residues. The CDR3 reads CASSLVGFNYGYTF. The CDR3 coding sequence is TGTGCCAGCAGCTTAGTTGGATTTAACTATGGCTACACCTTC.

This chain connects TRBV4-1 to TRBJ2-7; 9 positions match TRBD1. V gave up 0 bases and J gave up 5 bases; unmatched junction bases: 8. The CDR3 extends over 16 amino acids. Germline CDR1 MGHRA, CDR2 YSYEKL. The CDR3 sequence: CASSQDNRGPPNEQYF. CDR3 DNA: TGCGCCAGCAGCCAAGATAACAGGGGGCCTCCCAACGAGCAGTACTTC.

This chain joins TRBV28 and TRBJ1-1; perhaps TRBD1 as D (5 bases). There are 13 residues in the CDR3. V lost 6 bases and J 1 base, leaving 9 bases between the germline ends. Per the germline V gene, CDR1 is MDHEN and CDR2 is SYDVKM. The CDR3: CASSPTENTEAFF. The DNA of the CDR3 is TGTGCCAGCAGCCCGACAGAGAACACTGAAGCTTTCTTT.

The genes are TRBV28 and TRBJ2-1; D is possibly TRBD2 (6 bases). V dropped 3 bases and J dropped 7 bases, with 13 bases sitting between them. Germline V gives CDR1 MDHEN, CDR2 SYDVKM. CDR3 length equals 14 residues. The CDR3 spells CASSFRLGRNEQFF. CDR3 sequence (DNA): TGTGCCAGCAGTTTTCGTTTGGGGAGGAATGAGCAGTTCTTC.

This rearrangement joins TRBV7-9 to TRBJ2-5, with D uncertain. The CDR3 spans 14 residues. The germline V gene has CDR1 SEHNR and CDR2 FQNEAQ (reference sequence). V lost 4 bases and J 5 bases, leaving 14 bases between the germline ends. CDR3 sequence: CASSYLMGGETQYF. The CDR3 DNA reads as TGTGCCAGCAGCTACCTAATGGGTGGGGAGACCCAGTACTTC.

This clone was seen a single time. The CDR3 spells CASSDTYRENQPQHF. The CDR3 bases are TGTGCCAGCAGTGATACATACAGGGAGAATCAGCCCCAGCATTTT. The chain is built from TRBV2 and TRBJ1-5; D might be TRBD1 (6 bases). The CDR3 runs 15 residues. V was shortened by 3 bases and J by 4 bases, with 13 bases between the two germline ends. Germline V gene lookup returns CDR1 SNHLY and CDR2 FYNNEI.

Note on this clone: The same CDR3 is also encoded by other DNA sequences in this sample. The V and J genes are TRBV5-4 and TRBJ2-1; 8 bases are a match to TRBD2. The germline gives CDR1 SGHNT, CDR2 YYREEE (reference sequence). V was clipped by 1 base and J by 4 bases; unmatched bases: 4. The CDR3 sequence is 15 residues long. The CDR3 sequence: CASSLKRESYNEQFF. In nucleotides, the CDR3 is TGTGCCAGCAGCTTGAAGCGGGAGAGTTACAATGAGCAGTTCTTC.

The chain employs TRBV15 and TRBJ2-1; TRBD2 matches at 10 bases. V lost 7 bases, J lost 3 bases, and 6 bases stayed unmatched. Germline assignment: CDR1 LNHNV and CDR2 YYDKDF (reference sequence). The CDR3 runs 15 residues. The CDR3 protein is CATTVLAGDYNEQFF. The CDR3, as DNA: TGTGCCACCACCGTCCTAGCGGGGGACTACAATGAGCAGTTCTTC.

This sequence joins TRBV7-9 and TRBJ1-2; D is perhaps TRBD1 (5 bases). The V end was cut by 5 bases, the J end by 3 bases, with 13 bases between. Germline CDR1 and CDR2: SEHNR and FQNEAQ (reference sequence). This CDR3 comprises 14 residues. CDR3 coding DNA: TGTGCCAGCAGCCAAAGGGGATTAGACTATGGCTACACCTTC. It specifies CASSQRGLDYGYTF.

The chain employs TRBV7-9 and TRBJ2-2; 11 bases are a match to TRBD1. The trim removed 8 bases at V and 5 bases at J, leaving 7 bases unmatched. Germline loops: CDR1 SEHNR, CDR2 FQNEAQ (reference sequence). CDR3 size: 15 residues. The DNA of the CDR3 is TGTGCCAGCCGAGAGGACAGGGGGCAGACCGGGGAGCTGTTTTTT. Residues: CASREDRGQTGELFF. The full variable domain, in which reference TRBV7-9 and TRBJ2-2 provide the parts outside the CDR3, is DTGVSQNPRHKITKRGQNVTFRCDPISEHNRLYWYRQTLGQGPEFLTYFQNEAQLEKSRLLSDRFSAERPKGSFSTLEIQRTEQGDSAMYLCASREDRGQTGELFFGEGSRLTVL.

The chain is built from TRBV7-9 and TRBJ1-1; D unclear. This CDR3 has 13 amino acids. CDR1 and CDR2 from the germline V gene are SEHNR and FQNEAQ (reference sequence). The V end was cut by 5 bases, the J end by 8 bases, with 15 bases between. The CDR3 DNA reads TGTGCCAGCAGCGTAACCACCCTCGAAGAAGCTTTCTTT. Translating gives CASSVTTLEEAFF. The whole variable domain, filled in from reference TRBV7-9 and TRBJ1-1, reads DTGVSQNPRHKITKRGQNVTFRCDPISEHNRLYWYRQTLGQGPEFLTYFQNEAQLEKSRLLSDRFSAERPKGSFSTLEIQRTEQGDSAMYLCASSVTTLEEAFFGQGTRLTVV.

The genes are TRBV7-9 and TRBJ2-2; tentative D call: TRBD2 (5 bases). Trimming pared 3 bases from V and 3 bases from J, leaving 14 bases between. The germline V gene encodes CDR1 SEHNR and CDR2 FQNEAQ (reference sequence). This CDR3 has 16 amino acids. Here the CDR3 DNA reads TGTGCCAGCAGCTTCGCCGCGGCCGGGGACACCGGGGAGCTGTTTTTT. Amino acid sequence: CASSFAAAGDTGELFF.

J is TRBJ2-1 and V is TRBV7-3; D is possibly TRBD1 or TRBD2 (5 bases each). CDR1 is SGHTA and CDR2 is FQGTGA in the germline V gene. CDR3 length: 14 residues. V lost 5 bases, J lost 5 bases, and 13 bases lay in between. CDR3 bases: TGTGCCAGCAGCCTCCGGGACGGAAACAATGAGCAGTTCTTC. This codes for CASSLRDGNNEQFF.

The chain is built from TRBV7-6 and TRBJ1-5, with TRBD1 as a possible D gene (5 bases). The germline CDR1 and CDR2 sequences are SGHVS and FNYEAQ. The CDR3 sequence is 15 residues long. The germline V and J ends were trimmed by 7 bases and 7 bases, with 20 bases remaining between them. This chain's CDR3 is CASIHRGGSEQPQHF. CDR3 in DNA: TGTGCCAGCATCCATCGGGGGGGGTCTGAACAGCCCCAGCATTTT.

This sequence joins TRBV6-5 and TRBJ2-7; D gene unclear. Trimming took 0 bases from V and 3 from J, leaving 12 bases between them. The CDR3 has 15 residues. Germline CDR1 is MNHEY and CDR2 is SVGAGI. The CDR3 loop reads CASSYSRLLLYEQYF. For the CDR3, the DNA is TGTGCCAGCAGTTACTCGCGGCTCCTCCTCTACGAGCAGTACTTC.

The V gene is TRBV7-8, the J gene TRBJ2-7; D may be TRBD2 (6 bases). The CDR3 covers 15 residues. The V gene lost 0 bases and the J gene lost 3 bases, with 12 bases spanning the gap. From germline, CDR1 is SGHVS and CDR2 FQNEAQ. The CDR3 is CASSLAAGLGYEQYF. CDR3 coding DNA: TGTGCCAGCAGCTTAGCTGCGGGGTTGGGCTACGAGCAGTACTTC.

This sequence joins TRBV10-3 and TRBJ2-1; 9 bases line up with TRBD1. Per the germline V gene, CDR1 is ENHRY and CDR2 is SYGVKD. The CDR3 runs to 20 residues. The V gene end was trimmed by 1 base and the J gene end by 0 bases; junction bases not matched to a gene: 13. This CDR3 is CAISELRRDRVVPSYNEQFF. DNA for the CDR3: TGTGCCATCAGTGAGTTACGCCGGGACAGGGTAGTCCCCTCCTACAATGAGCAGTTCTTC.

J is TRBJ2-1 and V is TRBV2; the D gene is possibly TRBD1 (6 bases). There are 13 residues in the CDR3. Deletions cut 9 bases from V and 8 bases from J, with 17 bases between. The germline gives CDR1 SNHLY, CDR2 FYNNEI. CDR3 DNA sequence: TGTGCCAGGGGAGACAGGAATCGATATGAGCAGTTCTTC. Translated: CARGDRNRYEQFF.

The chain joins TRBV6-5 to TRBJ1-4; TRBD1 matches 7 bases. CDR3 length: 14 amino acids. V lost 3 bases and J lost 6; bases outside the gene matches: 4. Germline CDR1 and CDR2: MNHEY and SVGAGI. CDR3 sequence reads: CASSYTGAYEKLFF. The CDR3 coding sequence is TGTGCCAGCAGTTATACAGGGGCGTATGAAAAACTGTTTTTT.

The V gene is TRBV11-2, the J gene TRBJ1-5; possibly TRBD1 for D (6 bases). The germline V and J ends were trimmed by 5 bases and 6 bases, with 20 bases remaining between them. Germline-derived CDR1 and CDR2 are SGHAT and FQNNGV. The CDR3 runs 16 residues. The CDR3: CASSLLGGGPGQPQHF. DNA of the CDR3: TGTGCCAGCAGCCTTCTGGGCGGGGGGCCAGGTCAGCCCCAGCATTTT.

In regard to this clone: This same CDR3 is encoded by further DNA sequences in the sample. The CDR3, as DNA: TGTGCCAGCAGTTTGGGTCAGCCCTACGAGCAGTACTTC. Its protein is CASSLGQPYEQYF. The chain recombines TRBV27 with TRBJ2-7, with D unresolved. Germline CDR1 reads MNHEY; CDR2 reads SMNVEV (reference sequence). V was clipped by 3 bases and J by 2 bases, with 8 bases between them. The CDR3 totals 13 residues.

This rearrangement joins TRBV5-8 to TRBJ2-1; no clear D gene. With 2 bases removed from V and 1 base from J, the gap between germline ends came to 7 bases. Germline V CDR1 and CDR2: SGHTS, YDEGEE. The CDR3 loop spans 14 amino acids. As DNA, the CDR3 is TGTGCCAGCAGCTTCCGGTCTTCCTACAATGAGCAGTTCTTC. Protein product: CASSFRSSYNEQFF.

The V call is TRBV7-9, the J call TRBJ2-7, with TRBD1 identical over 7 bases. Germline CDR1 is SEHNR and CDR2 is FQNEAQ (reference sequence). V was pared by 1 base and J by 10 bases, with 10 bases of the junction left unmatched. The CDR3 extends over 14 amino acids. The CDR3 loop reads CASSLVGTAASQYF. In nucleotides, the CDR3 is TGTGCCAGCAGCTTAGTAGGGACAGCCGCGAGTCAGTACTTC.